Given below is one TCR beta chain in context. Its cognate antigen is unknown. The sample carries other DNA sequences with the same CDR3. The naive CD8 subset, CD45RO-negative cells positively selected for CCR7, excluded terminally differentiated effector memory CD45RA+ cells. Every one of the donors was a Caucasian adult that lived in Nashville, Tennessee. Assay used: immunoSEQ multiplex PCR; TCRdb lists only in-frame clones, some missing. The sample holds about 820,000 clones, 90% to 95% seen once. The sample is drawn from a study of shared clonotypes between healthy human individuals. Study observations and caveats: Among donors, the sharing of clonotypes was expected to be influenced by sequencing depth. With several donors compared, around 5% of naive CD4 clonotypes were shared. Represented diversity (both genetic and exposure-history) was limited by the small number of donors.

In germline, CDR1 is SGHVS, CDR2 FQNEAQ. V was clipped by 2 bases and J by 3 bases, with 8 bases between them. This CDR3 has 13 amino acids. Sequencing input: naive CD8+ T cells sorted from blood. J is TRBJ2-7 and V is TRBV7-8; D not certain. This sequence was found in a man aged 30 to 45 in good health. CDR3 bases: TGTGCCAGCAGCTTAAGAAGGAACTACGAGCAGTACTTC. Amino acids: CASSLRRNYEQYF.